The next 3 T cell receptor beta chains were all read from a single sample in a study of T cell changes during pregnancy in multiple sclerosis. Sequencing used immunoSEQ multiplex PCR; TCRdb keeps in-frame clones, though not all of them. The table shows 39,000 or so clones, with around nine tenths occurring only once. Sequencing was performed on CD4+ T cells from peripheral blood mononuclear cells, taken after pregnancy. These receptors all stem from a female donor in good health, enrolled as a control in a pregnancy study.

The chain is built from TRBV5-6 and TRBJ2-1, with a possible D match to TRBD2 (6 bases). V was clipped by 2 bases and J by 8 bases, with 20 bases between them. The V gene's germline CDR1 is SGHDT and CDR2 YYEEEE. CDR3 length: 16 residues. The CDR3 nucleotides are TGTGCCAGCAGCTTTAGTAGGACTACCTCCTGGTATGAGCAGTTCTTC. Protein product: CASSFSRTTSWYEQFF.

The gene calls are TRBV28 and TRBJ2-7; tentative D call: TRBD2 (6 bases). Trimming pared 6 bases from V and 1 base from J, leaving 16 bases between. CDR1 is MDHEN and CDR2 is SYDVKM in the germline V gene. This CDR3 contains 15 residues. The CDR3 DNA is TGTGCCAGCAGCCTGCAGGGAGGTAGTTCCTACGAGCAGTACTTC. Encoded protein: CASSLQGGSSYEQYF. The full variable domain, its missing parts supplied by reference TRBV28 and TRBJ2-7, is DVKVTQSSRYLVKRTGEKVFLECVQDMDHENMFWYRQDPGLGLRLIYFSYDVKMKEKGDIPEGYSVSREKKERFSLILESASTNQTSMYLCASSLQGGSSYEQYFGPGTRLTVT.

The chain carries TRBV7-9 and TRBJ1-2; no definite D call. Trimming left V 4 bases short and J 5 bases short, with 20 bases between. This CDR3 is built from 16 residues. From germline, CDR1 is SEHNR and CDR2 FQNEAQ (reference sequence). This chain's CDR3 is CASSSPRGGGAYGYTF. CDR3 DNA: TGTGCCAGCAGCTCCCCGCGAGGCGGAGGCGCTTATGGCTACACCTTC. The full variable domain, completed using reference TRBV7-9 and TRBJ1-2, is DTGVSQNPRHKITKRGQNVTFRCDPISEHNRLYWYRQTLGQGPEFLTYFQNEAQLEKSRLLSDRFSAERPKGSFSTLEIQRTEQGDSAMYLCASSSPRGGGAYGYTFGSGTRLTVV.